This T cell receptor (beta chain) was identified in a study of T cells expressing NK-cell markers (TCRdb year 2020). Broadly, across the study: Three sorted T-cell subsets (CD3+CD56+NKG2C+, CD3+CD56+NKG2C- and CD3+CD56-NKG2C+) from 8 or 9 donors had their TCR beta-chain repertoires profiled. Seven of the eight sequenced donors were HCMV-seropositive and one was HCMV-seronegative. Randomly selected healthy volunteers, three men and five women, were used as the eight sequenced donors. The libraries were sequenced on Illumina HiSeq 2000/2500, MiSeq or NextSeq, producing 2 x 150 bp reads. Broader findings and caveats from the paper: Whether the expanded NKG2C-expressing T cell clones were specific for HCMV antigens was left unclear. In a handful of donors, the dominant CD3+CD56+NKG2C+ clonotypes were among the top 10 CD8+ clonotypes and accounted for about 1.0-7.5% of CD8+ T cells. Those dominant clonotypes were again the most abundant among CD3+CD56-NKG2C+ cells in a handful of donors, at roughly 25-60.1%.

CDR1 and CDR2 were assigned from the germline V gene as SGHRS and YFSETQ. Including the terminal cysteine and phenylalanine, the CDR3 comprises 16 residues. The nucleotide record is missing. HCMV-specific IgG was detected in serum with a commercial ELISA kit to determine HCMV serostatus. Ficoll density gradient centrifugation was used to isolate peripheral blood mononuclear cells from blood. Worth noting for this clonotype: Its specific antigen is unknown.

Sequencer: Illumina HiSeq 2000. The TCR beta cDNA libraries were made using 5'RACE template switching, a step that added both a universal primer site and unique molecular identifiers. Priming for cDNA synthesis came from the TCR beta constant segment, and two successive PCR amplification steps followed. In the paper's pipeline: MIGEC was used to demultiplex reads and group reads by UMI, and MiTCR was used to assemble and quantify clonotypes. To exclude erroneous sequences, any TCR cDNA sequence not supported by at least two reads was discarded. Downstream repertoire analysis used the tcR package, and clonotypes were matched across fractions by CDR3 nucleotide sequence plus V segment. Antigen specificity was annotated against VDJdb with VDJmatch, allowing one amino acid substitution in CDR3. Through TCRdb reprocessing, the reads give one entry per CDR3 protein sequence; DNA is omitted. The V and J calls here are based on TCRdb, not the publication. The sample table includes around 380,000 distinct CDR3 sequences. The ten largest make up approximately 12% of the sample.

Sequencing used blood T cells: a sorted CD56 or NKG2C T cell subset, CD4+ or CD8+ T cells, or bulk PBMC T cells (not recorded which). This sequence originates from a woman in her forties or fifties in good health. Donor details come from another sample of the same person, matched by shared clones. The V and J segments used are TRBV5-1 and TRBJ2-5; TCRdb names TRBD2, which stays unverified in the absence of DNA. The CDR3: CASSLSRLAGGETQYF.